This T cell receptor (beta chain) was observed in a study of blood T cell repertoires in COVID-19. The CDR3 sequence is 14 residues long. Germline-derived CDR1 and CDR2 are SGHRS and YFSETQ. V lost 5 bases and J lost 9, with 21 bases in between. This clone was recorded only once. TCRdb keeps only in-frame clones here, not all; method: immunoSEQ multiplex PCR. This sample has around 150,000 clones, with over 80% found just once. The sequence came from a woman aged 55-75 years who had recovered from COVID-19. J is TRBJ2-7 and V is TRBV5-1; D might be TRBD1 (5 bases). Sample: peripheral blood. CDR3 sequence: CASRGHDSYEGQYF. CDR3 nucleotide sequence: TGCGCCAGCAGAGGACACGACTCCTACGAAGGGCAGTACTTC.